This TCR beta chain was captured in a study of blood T cell repertoires in COVID-19. As for the study in general: Nucleic acid was either cDNA or gDNA, and it came from T cells, B-cell-depleted T cells, or PBMCs.

Assay used: immunoSEQ multiplex PCR; TCRdb lists only in-frame clones, some missing. The table includes under 350,000 clones, roughly 85% detected once. The CDR3 length is 15 residues. Germline CDR1 reads SGHRS; CDR2 reads YFSETQ. J lost 4 bases, V lost 0 bases, and 2 bases had no gene match. The sequenced material came from peripheral blood. V is TRBV5-1 and J is TRBJ2-1, with 9 bases lining up with TRBD1. The clonotype comes from a man aged 55 to 70 who had recovered from COVID-19. The CDR3 here is CASSLGQGVYNEQFF. The CDR3 nucleotides read TGCGCCAGCAGCTTGGGACAGGGGGTTTACAATGAGCAGTTCTTC. Based on the CDR3 plus reference TRBV5-1 and TRBJ2-1, the full variable domain is KAGVTQTPRYLIKTRGQQVTLSCSPISGHRSVSWYQQTPGQGLQFLFEYFSETQRNKGNFPGRFSGRQFSNSRSEMNVSTLELGDSALYLCASSLGQGVYNEQFFGPGTRLTVL.